A single sample gave rise to the 23 T cell receptor beta chains below, sequenced in a study of PD-L1 blockade in urothelial cancer. TCRdb keeps only in-frame clones here, not all; method: immunoSEQ multiplex PCR. Found here are 75,000 to 95,000 clones, 90% of them singletons; the top ten hold 7.5% to 10%. Here the sequenced sample was PBMCs, taken around atezolizumab (anti-PD-L1) treatment. The receptors here all came from a man in his 60s with urothelial cancer.

This clone was detected a few times. V is TRBV4-2 and J is TRBJ1-4; 9 positions match TRBD1. Germline V gene data show CDR1 as LGHNA and CDR2 as YNFKEQ. The CDR3 is 15 amino acids. The V segment lost 2 bases and the J segment 5 bases; nucleotides outside the gene matches: 3. The CDR3 here is CASSQRGTGNEKLFF. CDR3 nucleotide sequence: TGTGCCAGCAGCCAAAGGGGGACAGGGAATGAAAAACTGTTTTTT.

CDR3 region: CASSLGLAGVETQYF. The CDR3 DNA sequence: TGTGCCAGCAGCTTAGGCCTAGCGGGAGTCGAGACCCAGTACTTC. The V and J genes are TRBV11-2 and TRBJ2-5, with 10 positions matching TRBD2. The CDR3 spans 15 residues. CDR1 and CDR2 from the germline V gene are SGHAT and FQNNGV. With 1 base clipped from V and 5 bases from J, the junction kept 4 bases outside the gene matches.

The V call is TRBV6-5, the J call TRBJ2-7, with D possibly being TRBD2 (6 bases). From germline, CDR1 is MNHEY and CDR2 SVGAGI. The CDR3 extends over 14 amino acids. Deletions cut 6 bases from V and 3 bases from J, with 15 bases between. The CDR3 DNA reads TGTGCCAGCAGCCCTAGCCCGGGACTCTACGAGCAGTACTTC. Translation gives CASSPSPGLYEQYF.

The chain uses TRBV9 and TRBJ2-1; 16 nucleotides agree with TRBD2. V lost 2 bases and J lost 5; bases outside the gene matches: 1. CDR3 length: 16 amino acids. CDR1 is SGDLS and CDR2 is YYNGEE in the germline V gene. Here the CDR3 reads CASSVGTSGGDNEQFF. CDR3 bases: TGTGCCAGCAGCGTTGGGACTAGCGGGGGGGACAATGAGCAGTTCTTC.

The chain links TRBV19 to TRBJ2-3, with 10 bases matching TRBD1. There are 14 residues in the CDR3. From germline, CDR1 is LNHDA and CDR2 SQIVND (reference sequence). Losses at the gene ends were 4 bases for V and 3 bases for J; bases not matched to a gene: 1. CDR3 loop: CASSKGQGTDTQYF. The CDR3, as DNA: TGTGCCAGTAGTAAGGGACAGGGGACAGATACGCAGTATTTT.

This clone came up a few times. At one boundary the junction diverges from the germline segment, which might be a read error. The V and J genes are TRBV28 and TRBJ2-1, with D possibly TRBD2 on 6 matching bases. The length of the CDR3 is 12 residues. Per the germline V gene, CDR1 is MDHEN and CDR2 is SYDVKM. CDR3 nucleotides: TGCATTTCGGGGGATTCCTACAATGAGCAGTTCTTC. Its protein is CISGDSYNEQFF. Full variable domain (remainder filled in from reference TRBV28 and TRBJ2-1): DVKVTQSSRYLVKRTGEKVFLECVQDMDHENMFWYRQDPGLGLRLIYFSYDVKMKEKGDIPEGYSVSREKKERFSLILESASTNQTSMYLCISGDSYNEQFFGPGTRLTVL.

The J gene is TRBJ1-2, the V gene TRBV10-3; D is unclear. Trimming took off 0 bases at V and 6 bases at J, with 5 bases between the two ends. The germline V gene has CDR1 ENHRY and CDR2 SYGVKD. CDR3 length: 12 residues. The DNA of the CDR3 is TGTGCCATCAGTGAGTCGAGGGATGGCTACACCTTC. Encoded protein: CAISESRDGYTF.

V usage is TRBV18 and J usage is TRBJ1-3, with TRBD1 matching over 7 bases. Germline V gene data show CDR1 as KGHSH and CDR2 as LQKENI. The CDR3 totals 16 residues. Trimming cost V 4 bases and J 2 bases; bases outside gene matches: 8. The CDR3 sequence is CASSHDRDLPGNTIYF. CDR3 coding DNA: TGTGCCAGCTCACATGACAGGGATTTGCCTGGAAACACCATATATTTT.

This chain connects TRBV7-2 to TRBJ1-1; unclear D gene. CDR1 is SGHTA, CDR2 FQGNSA, per germline. This CDR3 region has 13 residues. Trimming cost V 6 bases and J 1 base, with 9 bases left between them. The chain's CDR3 is CASSGLKNTEAFF. CDR3 coding DNA: TGTGCCAGCAGTGGACTGAAGAACACTGAAGCTTTCTTT.

The genes are TRBV7-3 and TRBJ2-1; 10 positions agree with TRBD2. The V and J ends lost 4 bases and 6 bases, in that order; junction bases with no gene match: 6. Germline loops: CDR1 SGHTA, CDR2 FQGTGA. The CDR3 contains 15 residues. The CDR3 reads CASSSILAGVNEQFF. DNA of the CDR3: TGTGCCAGCAGCTCTATCCTAGCGGGGGTCAATGAGCAGTTCTTC.

The chain carries TRBV5-1 and TRBJ2-2; TRBD1 aligns across 8 bases. V gave up 6 bases and J gave up 3 bases; unmatched junction bases: 13. This CDR3 is built from 17 residues. Per germline, CDR1 SGHRS and CDR2 YFSETQ. CDR3 nucleotide sequence: TGCGCCAGCATCCAAGGGGCAGGGGGCGTCGACACCGGGGAGCTGTTTTTT. As protein: CASIQGAGGVDTGELFF. Using reference TRBV5-1 and TRBJ2-2 for the parts outside the CDR3, the full variable domain is KAGVTQTPRYLIKTRGQQVTLSCSPISGHRSVSWYQQTPGQGLQFLFEYFSETQRNKGNFPGRFSGRQFSNSRSEMNVSTLELGDSALYLCASIQGAGGVDTGELFFGEGSRLTVL.

The V call is TRBV7-2, the J call TRBJ2-7, with a tentative D call TRBD1 (6 bases). CDR1 and CDR2 (germline): SGHTA, FQGNSA. CDR3 length: 12 amino acids. Trimming took off 11 bases at V and 0 bases at J, with 11 bases between the two ends. In DNA, the CDR3 is TGTGCCTCGAGGGGGAGCTCCTACGAGCAGTACTTC. This sequence encodes CASRGSSYEQYF.

This sequence joins TRBV29-1 and TRBJ2-7, with D maybe TRBD1 (6 bases). V lost 6 bases and J lost 9, with 18 bases in between. This CDR3 spans 12 amino acids. Germline CDR1 and CDR2: SQVTM and ANQGSEA. The CDR3 loop is CSVGTSQKGQYF. The CDR3 DNA reads as TGCAGCGTGGGGACATCCCAAAAGGGGCAGTACTTC.

V gene TRBV28 combines with J gene TRBJ2-1, with D maybe TRBD1 (6 bases). The germline V gene has CDR1 MDHEN and CDR2 SYDVKM. The CDR3 has 11 residues. Deletions cut 8 bases from V and 8 bases from J, with 10 bases between. The CDR3 bases are TGTGCCAGCTGTTACAGGGATGAGCAGTTCTTC. Translation gives CASCYRDEQFF.

The chain is built from TRBV29-1 and TRBJ2-2; D unclear. With 7 bases removed from V and 3 bases from J, the gap between germline ends came to 12 bases. Germline V CDR1 and CDR2: SQVTM, ANQGSEA. The CDR3 has 13 amino acids. The CDR3 loop reads CSASGSHTGELFF. The CDR3 nucleotides read TGCAGCGCCTCCGGGTCCCACACCGGGGAGCTGTTTTTT.

In its sample, this clone was seen once. The J gene is TRBJ1-1, the V gene TRBV7-8; 9 bases align to TRBD1. From germline, CDR1 is SGHVS and CDR2 FQNEAQ. V trimming: 8 bases; J trimming: 2 bases; junction bases outside the gene matches: 9. The CDR3 sequence is 15 residues long. CDR3 loop: CASGTGTGINTEAFF. The CDR3 DNA follows: TGTGCCAGCGGGACCGGGACAGGGATTAACACTGAAGCTTTCTTT.

The J gene is TRBJ2-1, the V gene TRBV14; 9 nucleotides align to TRBD2. The CDR3 sequence is 17 residues long. After removal of 4 bases from V and 7 bases from J, the junction contained 14 bases not matched to a gene. The germline V gene has CDR1 SGHDN and CDR2 FVKESK. The CDR3 nucleotides are TGTGCCAGCAGCCCGACCTGGGACCTAGCGGGAAATAATGAGCAGTTCTTC. Translation gives CASSPTWDLAGNNEQFF.

This clone was detected a few times. This chain joins TRBV18 and TRBJ1-5; 7 bases line up with TRBD1. With 5 bases clipped from V and 0 bases from J, the junction kept 7 bases outside the gene matches. The germline CDR1 and CDR2 sequences are KGHSH and LQKENI. This CDR3 spans 16 amino acids. The CDR3 sequence is CASSFGTAYSNQPQHF. DNA for the CDR3: TGTGCCAGCTCATTCGGGACAGCATATAGCAATCAGCCCCAGCATTTT.

The chain employs TRBV5-4 and TRBJ1-4; D is possibly TRBD1 (6 bases). This CDR3 comprises 15 residues. V lost 3 bases and J lost 1, with 10 bases in between. The germline V gene has CDR1 SGHNT and CDR2 YYREEE (reference sequence). This CDR3 is CASSYSQGTNEKLFF. The CDR3 DNA follows: TGTGCCAGCAGCTATTCACAGGGAACTAATGAAAAACTGTTTTTT. The entire variable domain, with the rest obtained from reference TRBV5-4 and TRBJ1-4, is as follows: ETGVTQSPTHLIKTRGQQVTLRCSSQSGHNTVSWYQQALGQGPQFIFQYYREEENGRGNFPPRFSGLQFPNYSSELNVNALELDDSALYLCASSYSQGTNEKLFFGSGTQLSVL.

This chain links TRBV7-2 with TRBJ2-5, with TRBD1 identical over 8 bases. CDR3 length equals 14 residues. The junction had 7 bases not matched to a gene; V was cut back by 5 bases and J by 5 bases. The germline V gene has CDR1 SGHTA and CDR2 FQGNSA. The CDR3 DNA sequence: TGTGCCAGCAGCCCGTCAGGGGGCACGGAGACCCAGTACTTC. Protein sequence: CASSPSGGTETQYF.

V usage is TRBV7-9 and J usage is TRBJ2-7, with a weak D call TRBD2 (5 bases). Germline CDR1 SEHNR, CDR2 FQNEAQ (reference sequence). The CDR3 has 14 residues. Trimming left V 1 base short and J 6 bases short, with 13 bases between. The CDR3 bases are TGTGCCAGCAGCTTAGTCGGTTGGGGAGCCGAGCAGTACTTC. Amino acid sequence: CASSLVGWGAEQYF.

The V gene is TRBV2, the J gene TRBJ2-5; TRBD1 might be the D (5 bases). Looked up from germline, CDR1 is SNHLY and CDR2 is FYNNEI. V lost 6 bases and J 4 bases, leaving 12 bases between the germline ends. CDR3 length: 13 residues. The CDR3 is CASSPTGAETQYF. The CDR3 nucleotides are TGTGCCAGCAGCCCGACTGGGGCAGAGACCCAGTACTTC.

J is TRBJ1-1 and V is TRBV5-8, with 7 nucleotides matching TRBD1. This CDR3 contains 15 residues. V was pared by 1 base and J by 6 bases, with 9 bases of the junction left unmatched. CDR1 and CDR2 (germline): SGHTS, YDEGEE. CDR3 coding DNA: TGTGCCAGCAGCTTGTTGGGACAGCGCTGGGCTGAAGCTTTCTTT. Amino acid sequence: CASSLLGQRWAEAFF.